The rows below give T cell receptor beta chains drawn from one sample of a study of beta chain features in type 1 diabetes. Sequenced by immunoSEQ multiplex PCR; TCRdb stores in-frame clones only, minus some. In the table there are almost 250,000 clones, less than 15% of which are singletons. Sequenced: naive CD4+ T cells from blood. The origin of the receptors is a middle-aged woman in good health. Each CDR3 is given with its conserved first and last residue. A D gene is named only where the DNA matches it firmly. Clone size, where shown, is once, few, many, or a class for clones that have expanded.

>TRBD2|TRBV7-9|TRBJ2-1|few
TGTGCCAGCAGCCAGGAGACGGGGGGGGGCAATGAGCAGTTCTTC
CASSQETGGGNEQFF
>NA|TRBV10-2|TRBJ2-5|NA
TGCGCCAGCAGTGGAACCCCAGGGTCTCAAGAGACCCAGTACTTC
CASSGTPGSQETQYF
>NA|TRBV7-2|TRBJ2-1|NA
TGTGCCAGCAGCTTAGGCGCAGGGGAATCATATAATGAGCAGTTCTTC
CASSLGAGESYNEQFF
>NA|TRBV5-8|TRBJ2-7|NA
TGTGCCAGCACCCGACAGATGCCCTACGAGCAGTACTTC
CASTRQMPYEQYF
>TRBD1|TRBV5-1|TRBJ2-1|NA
TGCGCCAGCAGCGACGGACAGGGGGCCGTTAATGAGCAGTTCTTC
CASSDGQGAVNEQFF
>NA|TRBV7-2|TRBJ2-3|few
TGTGCCAGCAGCTTGGACGGGAGTCTAAATACGCAGTATTTT
CASSLDGSLNTQYF
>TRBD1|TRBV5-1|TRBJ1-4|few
TGCGCCAGCAGCGGTACCGGGACAGGTGGGGAAAAACTGTTTTTT
CASSGTGTGGEKLFF
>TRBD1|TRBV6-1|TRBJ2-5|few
TGTGCCAGCAACGGACAGGGGAAAGAGACCCAGTACTTC
CASNGQGKETQYF
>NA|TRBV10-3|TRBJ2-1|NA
TGTGCCATCAGTGAGGCCCGGACAGCAGCAGCCTTCTTC
CAISEARTAAAFF
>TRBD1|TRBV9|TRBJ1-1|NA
TGTGCCAGCAACAGACAGGGGGAACTCTCCGAAGCTTTCTTT
CASNRQGELSEAFF
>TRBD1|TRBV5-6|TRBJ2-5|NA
TGTGCCAGCAGCGGGAGGACAGGGTGGCAAGAGACCCAGTACTTC
CASSGRTGWQETQYF
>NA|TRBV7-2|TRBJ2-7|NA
TGTGCCAGCAGCTTAGGCACAGGGAACACCTACGAGCAGTACTTC
CASSLGTGNTYEQYF
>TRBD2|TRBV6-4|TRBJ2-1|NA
TGTGCCAGCAGTGAAGCGAGCGGGGGTTACAATGAGCAGTTCTTC
CASSEASGGYNEQFF
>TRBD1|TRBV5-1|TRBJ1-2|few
TGCGCCAGCAGCCTACAAACCGGGACAGATAACTATGGCTACACCTTC
CASSLQTGTDNYGYTF
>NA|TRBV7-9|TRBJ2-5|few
TGTGCCAGCAGCCCTATCCACGGGGGAGACGAGACCCAGTACTTC
CASSPIHGGDETQYF
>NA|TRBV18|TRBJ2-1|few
TGTGCCAGCTCACCTACCCAGCGCCAGCTGGTCTACAATGAGCAGTTCTTC
CASSPTQRQLVYNEQFF